A single sample gave rise to the 28 T cell receptor beta chains below, sequenced in a study of blood T cells in healthy people across ages. The second PCR ran roughly 6 to 11 cycles with a sample-barcoded 5' primer and J-beta primers. TCRdb processed the 5' RACE reads anew with MiXCR; each CDR3 protein has one entry. The table includes roughly 680,000 distinct CDR3 sequences, approximately 21% detected once. Sequences were obtained from blood. The receptors stem from a man between 65 and 85 years old in good health.

The rearrangement uses TRBV2 and TRBJ2-5; the D is unclear. The J call could be wrong; TRBJ2-7 is a better fit for the DNA end. Germline V lookup: CDR1 SNHLY, CDR2 FYNNEI. This CDR3 is 14 amino acids long. CDR3 residues: CASTKDGVTYEQYF. The CDR3 coding sequence is TGTGCCAGCACCAAGGACGGAGTTACCTACGAGCAGTACTTC.

The chain couples TRBV18 to TRBJ2-5, with 8 bases aligning to TRBD2. The DNA end is more similar to TRBJ2-7, so the J call may be wrong. CDR1 and CDR2 from the germline V gene are KGHSH and LQKENI. The CDR3 length is 13 residues. CDR3 region: CASSPGLVPEQYV. CDR3 DNA sequence: TGTGCCAGCTCTCCGGGACTAGTCCCCGAGCAGTACGTC.

With regard to this clonotype: At one end, the junction sequence differs from germline, possibly due to a read error. The chain links TRBV6-6 to TRBJ1-1, with 7 bases aligning to TRBD1. Germline V gene lookup returns CDR1 MNHNY and CDR2 SVGAGI (reference sequence). This CDR3 contains 16 residues. CDR3 amino acids: CASSYNPGQWLTEAFF. The CDR3 coding sequence is TGTGCCAGCAGTTACAACCCGGGACAGTGGCTAACTGAAGCCTTCTTT.

This clonotype showed up just a few times. The chain has TRBV9 and TRBJ2-5; 12 bases align to TRBD2. The assigned J gene may be wrong: the sequence end matches TRBJ2-7 better. This CDR3 is 15 amino acids long. Looked up from germline, CDR1 is SGDLS and CDR2 is YYNGEE. CDR3 region: CASSMTSGSTYEQYF. The CDR3, as DNA: TGTGCCAGCAGCATGACTAGCGGGAGCACCTACGAGCAGTACTTC.

This clonotype was seen only a few times. CDR3 region: CASSLGSSGSTDTQYF. CDR3 DNA: TGTGCCAGCAGCTTGGGGTCTAGCGGGAGCACAGATACGCAGTATTTT. This chain connects TRBV5-5 to TRBJ2-3, with 8 bases fitting TRBD2. This CDR3 has 16 residues. The J segment lost 0 bases and the V segment lost 0 bases, leaving 3 bases of the junction unmatched. CDR1 SGHKS and CDR2 YYEKEE come from the germline V gene (reference sequence).

This clonotype was counted only a few times. The genes are TRBV9 and TRBJ2-5, with 7 bases aligning to TRBD2. Germline V CDR1 and CDR2: SGDLS, YYNGEE. V trimming: 0 bases; J trimming: 5 bases; junction bases outside the gene matches: 7. The CDR3 loop spans 15 amino acids. CDR3 DNA sequence: TGTGCCAGCAGCGTAGCTGGGGGGAGGGTGGAGACCCAGTACTTC. Protein: CASSVAGGRVETQYF.

CDR3 region: CASSPGLAGGTTDTQYF. The CDR3, as DNA: TGCGCCAGCAGCCCAGGACTAGCGGGAGGAACCACAGATACGCAGTATTTT. The genes are TRBV4-3 and TRBJ2-3, with 14 bases aligning to TRBD2. Germline CDR1 LGHNA, CDR2 YSLEER. There are 17 residues in the CDR3. The ends lost 4 bases at V and 2 bases at J; junction bases unmatched: 5.

At least ten counts were recorded for this clonotype. In DNA, the CDR3 is TGTGCCAGCAGCCAAGACCGGGACCCAGATCGAACGCAGTATTTT. Protein product: CASSQDRDPDRTQYF. V gene TRBV3-1 combines with J gene TRBJ2-3; perhaps D is TRBD1 or TRBD2 (5 bases each). V was trimmed by 0 bases and J by 9 bases, leaving 16 bases between them. Germline V gene lookup returns CDR1 LGHDT and CDR2 YNNKEL (reference sequence). CDR3 length: 15 residues.

This clonotype was found a few times. The chain combines TRBV27 with TRBJ2-3; TRBD2 agrees at 7 bases. Germline loops: CDR1 MNHEY, CDR2 SMNVEV (reference sequence). After removal of 5 bases from V and 2 bases from J, the junction contained 7 bases not matched to a gene. The CDR3 extends over 15 amino acids. The CDR3 here is CASSAGSGITDTQYF. Written as DNA, the CDR3 is TGTGCCAGCAGTGCGGGGAGCGGGATCACAGATACGCAGTATTTT.

The chain uses TRBV5-1 and TRBJ2-2; either TRBD1 or TRBD2 may supply D (5 bases each). Trimming cost V 2 bases and J 5 bases, with 13 bases left between them. The germline V gene has CDR1 SGHRS and CDR2 YFSETQ. The length of the CDR3 is 15 residues. DNA of the CDR3: TGCGCCAGCAGCTTTGGGCAGGGAGTTACCGGGGAGCTGTTTTTT. Amino acid sequence: CASSFGQGVTGELFF. Looking up the rest from reference TRBV5-1 and TRBJ2-2 gives the full variable domain: KAGVTQTPRYLIKTRGQQVTLSCSPISGHRSVSWYQQTPGQGLQFLFEYFSETQRNKGNFPGRFSGRQFSNSRSEMNVSTLELGDSALYLCASSFGQGVTGELFFGEGSRLTVL.

This clonotype was counted a single time. This sequence joins TRBV29-1 and TRBJ2-1, with D perhaps TRBD2 (6 bases). The CDR3 totals 15 residues. Looked up from germline, CDR1 is SQVTM and CDR2 is ANQGSEA. V was trimmed by 7 bases and J by 2 bases, leaving 18 bases between them. CDR3 loop: CSGNLLTGAYNEQFF. The CDR3, as DNA: TGCAGCGGCAATCTTCTAACGGGAGCCTACAATGAGCAGTTCTTC.

In this sample, this clonotype turned up many times. In DNA, the CDR3 is TGTGCCAGCAGTCTCGGGAGGGGGAGAAACATTCAGTACTTC. This encodes CASSLGRGRNIQYF. This rearrangement joins TRBV27 to TRBJ2-4; 8 bases line up with TRBD2. The CDR3 spans 14 residues. The germline gives CDR1 MNHEY, CDR2 SMNVEV (reference sequence). V shed 5 bases, J shed 6 bases, and the junction held 6 bases outside the gene matches.

The chain links TRBV4-2 to TRBJ2-1, with 8 nucleotides matching TRBD2. Germline CDR1 is LGHNA and CDR2 is YNFKEQ. J lost 7 bases, V lost 0 bases, and 2 bases had no gene match. The CDR3 is made up of 14 amino acids. The DNA for the CDR3 is TGTGCCAGCAGCCAAGATCCTAGCGGGAATGAGCAGTTCTTC. It specifies CASSQDPSGNEQFF.

The V gene is TRBV7-8, the J gene TRBJ2-5, with a possible D match to TRBD1 (5 bases). The CDR3 runs to 16 residues. The V gene's germline CDR1 is SGHVS and CDR2 FQNEAQ. V lost 1 base, J lost 6 bases, and 18 bases lay in between. The DNA of the CDR3 is TGTGCCAGCAGCTTAGACTCCAGGGTTTTCGAAAAGACCCAGTACTTC. It translates to CASSLDSRVFEKTQYF.

In this sample, this clonotype turned up a few times. The chain couples TRBV11-2 to TRBJ2-5; 10 bases align to TRBD2. This CDR3 has 20 residues. Germline V lookup: CDR1 SGHAT, CDR2 FQNNGV. Trimming removed 1 base from V and 1 base from J; junction bases left unmatched: 15. CDR3 coding DNA: TGTGCCAGCAGCTTAGTACCCGCACCGGGACTAGCGACACTCCAAGAGACCCAGTACTTC. Its translation is CASSLVPAPGLATLQETQYF.

This clonotype was seen only a few times. One end of the junction does not line up with germline, which may come from a read error. V usage is TRBV25-1 and J usage is TRBJ2-4; possibly TRBD2 for D (6 bases). Germline V gives CDR1 MGHDK, CDR2 SYGVNS. The CDR3 runs 13 residues. CDR3 in DNA: TGCGCCAGCAGTGATCCGGGACTAAACATTCAGTACTTC. The encoded protein is CASSDPGLNIQYF.

The genes are TRBV12-3 or TRBV12-4 and TRBJ1-1; D is possibly TRBD1 (6 bases). The V end was cut by 5 bases, the J end by 0 bases, with 16 bases between. CDR3 length equals 16 residues. The CDR3 DNA sequence: TGTGCCAGCAGTGTTAGTGGGGGCGTCATGAACACTGAAGCTTTCTTT. Its translation: CASSVSGGVMNTEAFF.

The chain couples TRBV29-1 to TRBJ2-7; the D gene could be TRBD1 or TRBD2 (7 bases each). The CDR3 contains 15 residues. The V end lost 6 bases, the J end lost 1 base, and 19 bases lay between the germline ends. Germline V gene lookup returns CDR1 SQVTM and CDR2 ANQGSEA. In nucleotides, the CDR3 is TGCAGCGTGTCAGGGGGTGGCGGGAGTTCCTACGAGCAGTACTTC. As protein: CSVSGGGGSSYEQYF.

This clonotype was counted a few times. The chain carries TRBV4-1 and TRBJ2-5, with 7 bases lining up with TRBD2. The V gene's germline CDR1 is MGHRA and CDR2 YSYEKL. The trim removed 3 bases at V and 4 bases at J, leaving 2 bases unmatched. The CDR3 runs 13 residues. CDR3 region: CASSQRERETQYF. The CDR3 DNA follows: TGCGCCAGCAGCCAGCGGGAGCGAGAGACCCAGTACTTC.

The table lists this clonotype with a few counts. The CDR3 DNA reads as TGTGCCAGCGGGCTCGCGGAACTCCAGTACTTC. This encodes CASGLAELQYF. The gene calls are TRBV3-1 and TRBJ2-5, with D uncertain. V gave up 8 bases and J gave up 10 bases, with 14 bases separating them. Germline V gene sequence: CDR1 LGHDT, CDR2 YNNKEL (reference sequence). This CDR3 is built from 11 residues.

This clonotype was picked up a small number of times. The CDR3, as DNA: TGTGCCAGTCGCCCTGGGGATACTGAAGCTTTCTTT. Translated: CASRPGDTEAFF. The rearrangement joins TRBV19 to TRBJ1-1, with no clear D. CDR3 length equals 12 residues. Germline V gene lookup returns CDR1 LNHDA and CDR2 SQIVND (reference sequence). V lost 8 bases and J lost 5, with 12 bases in between.

This clonotype showed up just a few times. The CDR3 DNA sequence: TGCGCCAGCAGTCACTTTCGCCCCTCTGAAGCTTTCTTT. Translation: CASSHFRPSEAFF. The chain uses TRBV23-1 and TRBJ1-1; the D is unclear. TRBV23-1 is an open reading frame, and its role is uncertain. The CDR3 runs to 13 residues. Trimming stripped 3 bases from V and 6 bases from J, with 11 bases between.

This clonotype was found many times. The chain uses TRBV7-2 and TRBJ2-7, with 7 bases identical to TRBD2. Germline V gene data show CDR1 as SGHTA and CDR2 as FQGNSA. V gave up 1 base and J gave up 5 bases; unmatched junction bases: 2. The CDR3 loop spans 13 amino acids. CDR3 loop: CASSLDGLDEQYF. CDR3 DNA: TGTGCCAGCAGCTTAGATGGACTAGACGAGCAGTACTTC.

At least ten counts were recorded for this clonotype. The V and J genes are TRBV20-1 and TRBJ2-5; 8 nucleotides agree with TRBD2. Germline V gives CDR1 DFQATT, CDR2 SNEGSKA (reference sequence). The CDR3 length is 16 residues. Germline trimming cut 3 bases from V and 3 bases from J; bases unmatched to any gene: 12. As DNA, the CDR3 is TGCAGTGCTAGCCTAGCGGGCGCTGAACGGAAAGAGACCCAGTACTTC. Translated: CSASLAGAERKETQYF.

The V call is TRBV29-1, the J call TRBJ2-7, with 7 bases matching TRBD1. The CDR3 contains 13 residues. The J segment lost 2 bases and the V segment lost 4 bases, leaving 5 bases of the junction unmatched. Looked up from germline, CDR1 is SQVTM and CDR2 is ANQGSEA. The CDR3 sequence is CSVATGSTYEQYF. DNA for the CDR3: TGCAGCGTTGCGACAGGGAGCACCTACGAGCAGTACTTC.

This clonotype has just a few counts. The rearrangement joins TRBV7-9 to TRBJ2-1; TRBD2 matches 10 bases. The V gene's germline CDR1 is SEHNR and CDR2 FQNEAQ (reference sequence). This CDR3 is built from 12 residues. Losses at the gene ends were 5 bases for V and 15 bases for J; bases not matched to a gene: 7. The CDR3 loop reads CASSKLAGSLFF. The CDR3 bases are TGTGCCAGCAGCAAACTAGCGGGAAGTTTGTTCTTC.

This clonotype was picked up a small number of times. This chain uses TRBV11-2 with TRBJ2-3; D is possibly TRBD2 (7 bases). Trimming shortened V by 2 bases and J by 8 bases, and 17 bases separated the two germline ends. Germline CDR1 SGHAT, CDR2 FQNNGV. This CDR3 spans 15 amino acids. CDR3 amino acids: CASSLPAGAQGTQYF. DNA of the CDR3: TGTGCCAGCAGCTTACCGGCGGGGGCTCAGGGTACGCAGTATTTT.

This clonotype was seen repeatedly, ten times or more. J is TRBJ2-3 and V is TRBV28, with TRBD2 identical over 7 bases. Germline CDR1 reads MDHEN; CDR2 reads SYDVKM. The CDR3 is made up of 18 amino acids. The ends lost 2 bases at V and 3 bases at J; junction bases unmatched: 14. CDR3: CASSLPYRGELATDTQYF. CDR3 DNA: TGTGCCAGCAGTTTACCTTATCGGGGGGAGTTAGCGACAGATACGCAGTATTTT.